These 27 T cell receptor beta chains originate from one sample sequenced in a study of blood T cells in healthy people across ages. A second PCR, run for roughly 7 to 11 cycles, used a sample-barcoded 5' primer plus a J-beta primer mix. TCRdb recomputed calls from the 5' RACE reads with MiXCR, one row per CDR3 protein. The top ten clones hold 20% to 25% of a sample with 1.8 million or so distinct CDR3 sequences, 30% to 40% of them seen once. Sequencing was done on a sample of blood. All receptors derive from a human donor in good health.

This clonotype was seen a single time. The chain carries TRBV29-1 and TRBJ1-3; D call uncertain. V was shortened by 3 bases and J by 2 bases, with 14 bases between the two germline ends. CDR1 is SQVTM, CDR2 ANQGSEA, per germline. This CDR3 spans 15 amino acids. CDR3 nucleotides: TGCAGCGTTGATCACAACGGCTGGGCTGGAAACACCATATATTTT. Its protein is CSVDHNGWAGNTIYF.

This clonotype was detected only a few times. The chain links TRBV7-9 to TRBJ2-1; D might be TRBD1 (5 bases). V was clipped by 1 base and J by 10 bases, with 8 bases between them. The CDR3 totals 12 residues. Germline V CDR1 and CDR2: SEHNR, FQNEAQ (reference sequence). CDR3 in amino acids: CASSLGRQEQFF. The CDR3 nucleotides are TGTGCCAGCAGCTTAGGCCGACAGGAGCAGTTCTTC.

V and J are TRBV9 and TRBJ2-5; 8 bases are a match to TRBD2. The CDR3 is 17 amino acids. Germline assignment: CDR1 SGDLS and CDR2 YYNGEE. V lost 4 bases and J lost 1; bases outside the gene matches: 12. CDR3 amino acids: CASSPRGLAYLQETQYF. The CDR3 coding sequence is TGTGCCAGCAGCCCCCGCGGACTAGCTTATCTCCAAGAGACCCAGTACTTC.

At least ten counts were recorded for this clonotype. V and J are TRBV4-3 and TRBJ2-7; 8 bases are shared with TRBD1. The CDR3 sequence is 14 residues long. V shed 1 base, J shed 4 bases, and the junction held 3 bases outside the gene matches. Germline CDR1 LGHNA, CDR2 YSLEER. CDR3 amino acids: CASSQGTGYYEQYF. CDR3 DNA sequence: TGCGCCAGCAGCCAAGGGACAGGGTATTACGAGCAGTACTTC.

CDR3 sequence (DNA): TGTGCCAGCAGCTCGGGTGCAGAACCTACGAGCGGCCAGTACTTC. It codes for CASSSGAEPTSGQYF. This chain joins TRBV7-6 and TRBJ2-5; tentatively, D is TRBD2 (5 bases). The V end was cut by 4 bases, the J end by 10 bases, with 22 bases between. Germline lookup yields CDR1 SGHVS and CDR2 FNYEAQ. This CDR3 region has 15 residues.

This clonotype was observed a single time. J is TRBJ1-2 and V is TRBV20-1, with no clear D. This CDR3 is built from 13 residues. V lost 4 bases to trimming and J lost 3 bases, with 12 bases between them. The V gene's germline CDR1 is DFQATT and CDR2 SNEGSKA (reference sequence). In nucleotides, the CDR3 is TGCAGTGCTAAAGTAGAAGGATACTATGGCTACACCTTC. It yields the protein CSAKVEGYYGYTF.

This clonotype has more than one count but fewer than ten. The V call is TRBV6-5, the J call TRBJ1-6, with D perhaps matching TRBD1 (6 bases). Germline CDR1 reads MNHEY; CDR2 reads SVGAGI. The CDR3 length is 13 residues. The V end lost 9 bases, the J end lost 8 bases, and 14 bases lay between the germline ends. As DNA, the CDR3 is TGTGCCAGTGCACCCGGGGGCCATTCACCCCTCCACTTT. Amino acid sequence: CASAPGGHSPLHF.

The genes are TRBV7-2 and TRBJ2-5; TRBD1 might be the D (5 bases). V was clipped by 3 bases and J by 5 bases, with 13 bases between them. Germline assignment: CDR1 SGHTA and CDR2 FQGNSA. The CDR3 length is 14 residues. CDR3 in amino acids: CASSFNSNRETQYF. As DNA, the CDR3 is TGTGCCAGCAGCTTCAACTCAAACAGGGAGACCCAGTACTTC.

This clonotype was seen many times. The V call is TRBV5-1, the J call TRBJ2-1; tentative D call: TRBD2 (5 bases). V was cut by 4 bases and J by 4 bases, with 12 bases left in between. Germline V CDR1 and CDR2: SGHRS, YFSETQ. CDR3 length equals 14 residues. The CDR3 coding sequence is TGCGCCAGCAGCCCCGACTCGGGGTACAATGAGCAGTTCTTC. The encoded protein is CASSPDSGYNEQFF.

This rearrangement joins TRBV6-1 to TRBJ2-7; D remains unclear. The CDR3 loop spans 14 amino acids. Trimming took 5 bases from V and 6 from J, leaving 17 bases between them. Germline V lookup: CDR1 MNHNS, CDR2 SASEGT. CDR3 residues: CASSKDTIRSEQYF. The CDR3 region has the DNA TGTGCCAGCAGTAAAGACACAATCCGGAGCGAGCAGTACTTC.

Only one count was recorded for this clonotype. The chain carries TRBV27 and TRBJ2-2; 7 nucleotides line up with TRBD1. The CDR3 consists of 15 residues. Trimming cost V 5 bases and J 7 bases; bases outside gene matches: 10. CDR1 and CDR2 (germline): MNHEY, SMNVEV (reference sequence). The CDR3 nucleotides are TGTGCCAGCAGTAAAAAGACAGGGTTCGGCGGGGAGCTGTTTTTT. This sequence encodes CASSKKTGFGGELFF.

This CDR3 is CASSSVGANIYEQYF. The CDR3 DNA sequence: TGTGCCAGCAGCTCTGTCGGGGCGAACATCTACGAGCAGTACTTC. The chain is built from TRBV7-9 and TRBJ2-7; the D call may be TRBD1 or TRBD2 (5 bases each). Germline assignment: CDR1 SEHNR and CDR2 FQNEAQ (reference sequence). V was pared by 4 bases and J by 3 bases, with 16 bases between. There are 15 residues in the CDR3.

The gene calls are TRBV7-9 and TRBJ1-4; D is perhaps TRBD1 (5 bases). V dropped 6 bases and J dropped 3 bases, with 11 bases sitting between them. From germline, CDR1 is SEHNR and CDR2 FQNEAQ (reference sequence). The CDR3 runs 14 residues. The CDR3 protein is CASRPGVANEKLFF. The DNA of the CDR3 is TGTGCCAGCAGGCCGGGGGTGGCTAATGAAAAACTGTTTTTT.

The table lists this clonotype with a few counts. The chain has TRBV29-1 and TRBJ2-3; D not resolved. Per the germline V gene, CDR1 is SQVTM and CDR2 is ANQGSEA. The CDR3 totals 12 residues. V dropped 5 bases and J dropped 1 base, with 7 bases sitting between them. The CDR3 bases are TGCAGCGTTTACAGAGGCACAGATACGCAGTATTTT. This gives the protein CSVYRGTDTQYF.

The chain recombines TRBV12-3 or TRBV12-4 with TRBJ1-2; TRBD1 aligns across 7 bases. After removal of 6 bases from V and 6 bases from J, the junction contained 7 bases not matched to a gene. The CDR3 runs to 13 residues. CDR3: CASRVQGTDGYTF. In DNA, the CDR3 is TGTGCCAGCAGGGTACAGGGGACGGATGGCTACACCTTC.

The V call is TRBV6-2 or TRBV6-3, the J call TRBJ2-1; 7 positions agree with TRBD1. J was trimmed by 15 bases and V by 2 bases; bases with no gene match: 10. The germline V gene has CDR1 MNHEY and CDR2 SVGEGT. The CDR3 covers 13 residues. The CDR3 region is CASSYGYPGQPFF. CDR3 nucleotides: TGTGCCAGCAGTTACGGTTACCCGGGACAGCCGTTCTTC.

The chain employs TRBV28 and TRBJ2-7; 7 bases are shared with TRBD1. The CDR3 covers 14 residues. With 4 bases clipped from V and 2 bases from J, the junction kept 5 bases outside the gene matches. Germline V gene data show CDR1 as MDHEN and CDR2 as SYDVKM. The CDR3 here is CASSYFGTAYEQYF. The CDR3 DNA reads TGTGCCAGCAGTTACTTCGGGACAGCCTACGAGCAGTACTTC. Looking up the rest from reference TRBV28 and TRBJ2-7 gives the full variable domain: DVKVTQSSRYLVKRTGEKVFLECVQDMDHENMFWYRQDPGLGLRLIYFSYDVKMKEKGDIPEGYSVSREKKERFSLILESASTNQTSMYLCASSYFGTAYEQYFGPGTRLTVT.

This clonotype has only one observation. The chain has TRBV7-2 and TRBJ1-5; D is ambiguous. In germline, CDR1 is SGHTA, CDR2 FQGNSA. The germline V and J ends were trimmed by 1 base and 6 bases, with 7 bases remaining between them. This CDR3 region has 13 residues. CDR3 loop: CASSLGMLQPQHF. In DNA, the CDR3 is TGTGCCAGCAGCTTAGGAATGCTTCAGCCCCAGCATTTT.

The chain couples TRBV10-3 to TRBJ2-3, with 7 bases lining up with TRBD1. Germline values: CDR1 ENHRY, CDR2 SYGVKD. V lost 0 bases to trimming and J lost 2 bases; unmatched junction nucleotides: 11. CDR3 size: 18 residues. The CDR3 DNA reads TGTGCCATCAGTGAGTCGGTGGTAGGGGGCAAGACCACAGATACGCAGTATTTT. Protein product: CAISESVVGGKTTDTQYF.

The chain employs TRBV5-1 and TRBJ1-6; no definite D call. The germline gives CDR1 SGHRS, CDR2 YFSETQ. V gave up 0 bases and J gave up 4 bases, with 11 bases separating them. The CDR3 extends over 16 amino acids. CDR3 sequence reads: CASSLARTTYNSPLHF. The CDR3 DNA follows: TGCGCCAGCAGCTTGGCCAGGACTACGTATAATTCACCCCTCCACTTT. Together with reference TRBV5-1 and TRBJ1-6, the CDR3 gives the full variable domain: KAGVTQTPRYLIKTRGQQVTLSCSPISGHRSVSWYQQTPGQGLQFLFEYFSETQRNKGNFPGRFSGRQFSNSRSEMNVSTLELGDSALYLCASSLARTTYNSPLHFGNGTRLTVT.

The V and J genes are TRBV12-3 or TRBV12-4 and TRBJ2-7; D might be TRBD1 (6 bases). The CDR3 is made up of 14 amino acids. V lost 3 bases to trimming and J lost 3 bases, with 12 bases between them. In DNA form, the CDR3 reads TGTGCCAGCAGTTTCGGACAGTTGGTCTACGAGCAGTACTTC. Residues: CASSFGQLVYEQYF.

This clonotype appeared a few times. This chain links TRBV2 with TRBJ2-5; the D is unclear. Per the germline V gene, CDR1 is SNHLY and CDR2 is FYNNEI. Deletions cut 6 bases from V and 1 base from J, with 6 bases between. The CDR3 loop spans 12 amino acids. The CDR3 DNA follows: TGTGCCAGCAGAGCGTCCCAAGAGACCCAGTACTTC. Translation gives CASRASQETQYF.

This clonotype came up a few times. This clone may be a read error of a much larger clone one base away. This rearrangement joins TRBV18 to TRBJ2-5; 9 bases agree with TRBD1. Germline CDR1 KGHSH, CDR2 LQKENI. The ends lost 8 bases at V and 2 bases at J; junction bases unmatched: 9. The CDR3 has 15 residues. CDR3 bases: TGTGCCAGCCCACAATCGGACAGGGGACAAGAGACCCAGTACTTC. This encodes CASPQSDRGQETQYF.

The rearrangement uses TRBV7-2 and TRBJ2-2; possibly TRBD1 for D (6 bases). The germline V gene encodes CDR1 SGHTA and CDR2 FQGNSA. CDR3 length equals 17 residues. V shed 2 bases and J shed 2 bases, with 15 bases lying between them. The CDR3 DNA reads as TGTGCCAGCAGCTTAAGGGCCCAGGGGCGCAACACCGGGGAGCTGTTTTTT. Its protein product is CASSLRAQGRNTGELFF.

Worth noting for this clonotype: The junction departs from germline at one end; a sequencing error may be responsible. The CDR3 here is CVSSQEMGSYNEQLF. CDR3 DNA sequence: TGCGTCAGCAGCCAAGAGATGGGCTCCTACAATGAGCAGTTGTTC. The rearrangement uses TRBV4-1 and TRBJ2-1; D remains ambiguous. Germline V gives CDR1 MGHRA, CDR2 YSYEKL. The CDR3 contains 15 residues.

This chain uses TRBV11-3 with TRBJ2-1; 11 bases map to TRBD2. Germline CDR1 and CDR2: SGHNT and YENEEA. CDR3 length: 14 amino acids. Germline trimming cut 8 bases from V and 4 bases from J; bases unmatched to any gene: 4. CDR3 nucleotides: TGTGCCAGCGGTAGCGGGGGGGTTTACAATGAGCAGTTCTTC. This encodes CASGSGGVYNEQFF.

The chain has TRBV5-1 and TRBJ2-2, with a weak D call TRBD1 (8 bases). V was clipped by 3 bases and J by 1 base, with 13 bases between them. The CDR3 has 16 amino acids. CDR1 and CDR2 (germline): SGHRS, YFSETQ. The CDR3 loop is CASSSTGGVNTGELFF. The CDR3 DNA reads TGCGCCAGCAGCTCAACAGGGGGGGTGAACACCGGGGAGCTGTTTTTT.